This T cell receptor (beta chain) was captured in a study of T-cell memory formation after mild COVID-19. Study results and limitations: Mostly located in CM and EM were contracting CD4+ clones, with contracting CD8+ clones located in EMRA.

A 5'RACE reaction primed in the constant segment made cDNA libraries of TCR alpha and TCR beta, and these carried sample barcodes and UMIs. TCRdb reprocessed the 5' RACE reads via MiXCR and lists one record per CDR3 protein. Of 150,000 or so distinct CDR3 sequences listed, under 14% are singletons. This CDR3 region has 14 residues. Trimming cost V 5 bases and J 6 bases, with 16 bases left between them. The germline gives CDR1 MDHEN, CDR2 SYDVKM. This clonotype was seen repeatedly, ten times or more. The target antigen is unknown. The clonotype originates from a man between 18 and 29 years old who had mild COVID-19 (a few samples of this study predate the infection). Cell type and time point are not known. This chain connects TRBV28 to TRBJ1-2; tentative D call: TRBD1 (6 bases). The sequenced material came from PBMCs or a T cell subset sorted from them (not recorded which). CDR3 sequence: CASSPAGERNGYTF. The CDR3 DNA reads as TGTGCCAGCAGTCCCGCAGGGGAACGGAATGGCTACACCTTC.